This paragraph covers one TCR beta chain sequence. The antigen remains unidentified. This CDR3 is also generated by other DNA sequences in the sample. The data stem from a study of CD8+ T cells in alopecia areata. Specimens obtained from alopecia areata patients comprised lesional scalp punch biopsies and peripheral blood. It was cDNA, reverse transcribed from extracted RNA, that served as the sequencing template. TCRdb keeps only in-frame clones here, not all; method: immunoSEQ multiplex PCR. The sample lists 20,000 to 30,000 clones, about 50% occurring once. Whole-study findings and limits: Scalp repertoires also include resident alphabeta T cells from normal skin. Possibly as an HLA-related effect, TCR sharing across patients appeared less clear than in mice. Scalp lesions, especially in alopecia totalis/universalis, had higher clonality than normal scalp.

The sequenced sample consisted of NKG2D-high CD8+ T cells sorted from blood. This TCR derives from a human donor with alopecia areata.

Here the CDR3 DNA reads TGTGCCAGCAGCGAAGCGGGAGGCCCCTACGAGCAGTACTTC. Amino acid sequence: CASSEAGGPYEQYF. The genes are TRBV9 and TRBJ2-7; 9 bases align to TRBD2. The germline gives CDR1 SGDLS, CDR2 YYNGEE. With 3 bases clipped from V and 2 bases from J, the junction kept 3 bases outside the gene matches. The CDR3 consists of 14 residues.